This TCR beta chain was found in a study of blood T cell repertoires in COVID-19. On the study more broadly: From T cells, B-cell-depleted T cells, or PBMCs came the material, which was cDNA or gDNA.

Only in-frame clones appear in the TCRdb table, and some are missing; sequencing was by immunoSEQ multiplex PCR. This sample has 350,000 to 400,000 clones, with approximately 92% found just once. CDR3 length equals 14 residues. The V end was cut by 0 bases, the J end by 9 bases, with 12 bases between. Germline V gives CDR1 LGHNA, CDR2 YSLEER. Recruitment covered some 25 US areas and drew participants whose ages spanned about 18 to 90 years. This clone was picked up a small number of times. The chain combines TRBV4-3 with TRBJ2-1; no firm D call. Sequencing used PBMCs or T cells enriched from blood (not recorded which). This receptor was taken from a man aged 18 to 29 who had recovered from COVID-19. The CDR3 here is CASSQEFSRPEQFF. CDR3 sequence (DNA): TGCGCCAGCAGCCAAGAGTTCAGTCGTCCTGAGCAGTTCTTC.